Given below is one T cell receptor beta chain in context. The antigen remains undetermined. Expressed TCRB transcripts were sequenced after all isolated RNA was converted to cDNA. Sequencing was performed with immunoSEQ multiplex PCR; in TCRdb, only in-frame clones are kept and a portion is missing. This table holds approximately 260,000 clones, around 24% found once. The entry originates in a study of beta chain features in type 1 diabetes. Study findings and constraints: Sequencing of cDNA might inflate the share of cells that strongly express TCR. Type 1 diabetes patients showed a moderate but significant shortening of TCRB CDR3s in all four CD4+ subsets. Naive, central memory and regulatory TCRB repertoires appeared more similar among patients than healthy donors.

Germline lookup yields CDR1 KGHSH and CDR2 LQKENI. V trimming: 0 bases; J trimming: 5 bases; junction bases outside the gene matches: 4. The CDR3 spans 15 residues. The specimen sequenced was naive CD4+ T cells from blood. This TCR was sampled from a woman aged 25 to 39 with type 1 diabetes. The chain employs TRBV18 and TRBJ2-5; 9 bases agree with TRBD1. The CDR3 here is CASSPPGQGSETQYF. The DNA of the CDR3 is TGTGCCAGCTCACCACCGGGACAGGGAAGCGAGACCCAGTACTTC.